This T cell receptor beta chain was recovered during a study of cytomegalovirus exposure and HLA in healthy donors. Study information: Prior work identified around 120 million unique TCR beta sequences in some 180 million T cells. The study's findings and limits: The presence/absence work took it that sequencing depth was about the same across donors.

Of note for this clone: The target antigen is unknown.

PCR employed 60 Vbeta and 13 Jbeta primers. The assay was immunoSEQ multiplex PCR, and TCRdb's table has in-frame clones only and misses some. Seen here are 95,000 to 110,000 clones, 66% observed once, and the top ten hold under 3.5%. V gave up 3 bases and J gave up 4 bases, with 9 bases separating them. Germline V lookup: CDR1 SNHLY, CDR2 FYNNEI. CDR3 length: 13 residues. The genes are TRBV2 and TRBJ1-2; no definite D call. Sequencing was performed on PBMCs. The TCR originated in a woman aged 45-65 years in good health and CMV-seronegative. CDR3 sequence: CASSDRRIYGYTF. The CDR3 DNA is TGTGCCAGCAGTGATCGGCGGATCTATGGCTACACCTTC. Full variable domain (outside the CDR3, taken from reference TRBV2 and TRBJ1-2): EPEVTQTPSHQVTQMGQEVILRCVPISNHLYFYWYRQILGQKVEFLVSFYNNEISEKSEIFDDQFSVERPDGSNFTLKIRSTKLEDSAMYFCASSDRRIYGYTFGSGTRLTVV.